These T cell receptor beta chains were read from a single sample in a study of human T cells and chemical hapten exposure. TCRdb re-analysed the RACE reads in MiXCR, keeping a single row per CDR3 protein. The sample shows 80,000 to 100,000 distinct CDR3 sequences, roughly a tenth of them seen only once. The material sequenced was whole blood, taken in connection with sensitization to the hapten diphenylcyclopropenone (DPC). These receptors were obtained from a woman in her fifties or sixties with alopecia areata. Some clones in this sample may be carry-over from other donors' samples. Each CDR3 is given with its conserved first and last residue. Fields, in order: D gene, J gene, clone size, V gene, CDR3 protein, CDR3 DNA. A D gene is named only where the DNA matches it firmly. Size tells how often a clone was seen (once, few, many) or the class of an expanded clone, and some rows leave it out.

TRBD2 | TRBJ2-5 | many | TRBV3-1 | CASSRTSGRDKTQYF | TGTGCCAGCAGCCGTACTAGCGGGAGAGATAAGACCCAGTACTTC
NA | TRBJ2-5 | NA | TRBV29-1 | CSVGVRGDQETQYF | TGCAGCGTTGGGGTCAGGGGCGACCAAGAGACCCAGTACTTC
NA | TRBJ2-3 | few | TRBV29-1 | CSVELGARTDTQYF | TGCAGCGTTGAACTTGGCGCCCGCACAGATACGCAGTATTTT
NA | TRBJ2-3 | few | TRBV4-3 | CASSQEGGSAYPTDTQYF | TGCGCCAGCAGCCAAGAGGGTGGTTCCGCATACCCCACAGATACGCAGTATTTT
TRBD1 | TRBJ2-2 | few | TRBV27 | CASRGGRELFF | TGTGCCAGCAGAGGGGGCCGGGAGCTGTTTTTT
NA | TRBJ2-5 | NA | TRBV29-1 | CSVDRGKETQYF | TGCAGCGTTGATCGGGGGAAGGAGACCCAGTACTTC
TRBD1 | TRBJ1-1 | NA | TRBV29-1 | CSGDRGMTEAFF | TGCAGCGGCGACAGGGGGATGACTGAAGCTTTCTTT
NA | TRBJ2-1 | few | TRBV4-2 | CASSQDLDNEQFF | TGTGCCAGCAGCCAAGATTTGGACAATGAGCAGTTCTTC
NA | TRBJ2-7 | few | TRBV12-3/TRBV12-4 | CASSSTDYEQYF | TGTGCCAGCAGTTCCACAGATTACGAGCAGTACTTC
NA | TRBJ1-5 | few | TRBV6-1 | CASSGTPGQPQHF | TGTGCCAGCAGCGGGACCCCCGGGCAGCCCCAGCATTTT
NA | TRBJ2-5 | many | TRBV6-1 | CASSGQRTETQYF | TGTGCCAGCAGTGGACAGAGGACAGAGACCCAGTACTTC
NA | TRBJ2-5 | many | TRBV20-1 | CSARGSPKAQETQYF | TGCAGTGCTAGGGGCAGCCCCAAGGCCCAAGAGACCCAGTACTTC
TRBD2 | TRBJ2-1 | many | TRBV5-4 | CASRGGGRAGGYNEQFF | TGTGCCAGCAGAGGAGGGGGCCGAGCGGGAGGGTACAATGAGCAGTTCTTC
NA | TRBJ2-7 | many | TRBV27 | CASSSPTGWPPYEQYF | TGTGCCAGCAGTTCGCCGACGGGGTGGCCTCCCTACGAGCAGTACTTC
TRBD1 | TRBJ2-1 | few | TRBV12-3/TRBV12-4 | CASSRDRGLRNEQFF | TGTGCCAGCAGCCGGGACAGGGGGCTGCGGAATGAGCAGTTCTTC
NA | TRBJ2-7 | few | TRBV7-9 | CASARGGPSYEQYF | TGTGCCAGCGCCCGGGGCGGTCCCTCCTACGAGCAGTACTTC
NA | TRBJ2-4 | few | TRBV14 | CASSQDSLKNIQYF | TGTGCCAGCAGCCAAGACAGTTTGAAAAACATTCAGTACTTC
TRBD1 | TRBJ1-2 | many | TRBV15 | CATSSRYRGEGYTF | TGTGCCACCAGCAGCCGCTACAGGGGAGAAGGCTACACCTTC
NA | TRBJ1-2 | many | TRBV7-8 | CASSLGKTNYGYTF | TGTGCCAGCAGCTTAGGCAAAACTAACTATGGCTACACCTTC
NA | TRBJ1-6 | many | TRBV20-1 | CSAAGGGKNSPLHF | TGCAGTGCTGCAGGCGGGGGGAAGAATTCACCCCTCCACTTT
NA | TRBJ1-1 | NA | TRBV20-1 | CSASGQIKNTEAFF | TGCAGTGCTAGTGGTCAGATAAAGAACACTGAAGCTTTCTTT
NA | TRBJ1-2 | many | TRBV18 | CASSPRTDANYGYTF | TGTGCCAGCTCACCCCGGACAGACGCTAACTATGGCTACACCTTC
TRBD2 | TRBJ2-3 | many | TRBV5-1 | CASSLGTSGRSHTQYF | TGCGCCAGCAGCTTGGGGACTAGCGGGAGGAGCCATACGCAGTATTTT
NA | TRBJ2-1 | few | TRBV29-1 | CSVGPAYEQFF | TGCAGCGTCGGGCCGGCCTATGAGCAGTTCTTC
TRBD1 | TRBJ1-2 | NA | TRBV18 | CASSSSTGGNYGYTF | TGTGCCAGCTCAAGTTCGACAGGGGGCAACTATGGCTACACCTTC
NA | TRBJ2-5 | NA | TRBV7-9 | CASSIPLGGTQTQYF | TGTGCCAGCAGCATCCCTCTTGGCGGGACCCAGACCCAGTACTTC